These 25 T cell receptor beta chains came from one sample sequenced in a study of identical twins (TCRdb year 2016). The library was produced with 5' RACE. Instrument on record: Illumina HiSeq 2000. TCRdb reprocessed the public reads (quality trimming at Q25 with fastp, clone calling with MiXCR) and kept in-frame beta chains. All rows with the same CDR3 protein become a single entry with the most common DNA and genes. This sample is represented by about 900,000 distinct CDR3 sequences; more than 9% of them were singletons. Around 1.5% of the sample belongs to the ten largest clones. Another study also made use of these data, one on yellow fever vaccine responses in identical twins.

Specimen: PBMCs. These TCRs come from a woman aged 18-30 years in good health.

The gene calls are TRBV18 and TRBJ2-4; D is unresolved. Germline assignment: CDR1 KGHSH and CDR2 LQKENI. The V end was cut by 2 bases, the J end by 0 bases, with 5 bases between. The CDR3 loop spans 14 amino acids. This CDR3 is CASSPGQAKNIQYF. CDR3 nucleotides: TGTGCCAGCTCACCAGGGCAAGCCAAAAACATTCAGTACTTC. The full variable domain, with the rest looked up from reference TRBV18 and TRBJ2-4, is NAGVMQNPRHLVRRRGQEARLRCSPMKGHSHVYWYRQLPEEGLKFMVYLQKENIIDESGMPKERFSAEFPKEGPSILRIQQVVRGDSAAYFCASSPGQAKNIQYFGAGTRLSVL.

The chain combines TRBV10-3 with TRBJ2-7, with no clear D. The V end lost 2 bases, the J end lost 7 bases, and 9 bases lay between the germline ends. CDR1 is ENHRY, CDR2 SYGVKD, per germline. The CDR3 loop spans 12 amino acids. The CDR3 is CAISEDPQEQYF. CDR3 in DNA: TGTGCCATCAGTGAGGACCCACAGGAGCAGTACTTC.

This chain links TRBV12-5 with TRBJ2-5, with TRBD2 identical over 8 bases. The V gene end was trimmed by 4 bases and the J gene end by 4 bases; junction bases not matched to a gene: 11. CDR3 length equals 16 residues. In germline, CDR1 is LGHNT, CDR2 FRNRAP. Here the CDR3 DNA reads TGTGCTAGTGGTTCAAGGAAAAGCGGGAGAGGAGAGACCCAGTACTTC. Translated, it gives CASGSRKSGRGETQYF.

This clonotype was recorded a few times. The chain recombines TRBV7-8 with TRBJ2-5, with D perhaps matching TRBD2 (5 bases). Per the germline V gene, CDR1 is SGHVS and CDR2 is FQNEAQ. V was cut by 1 base and J by 4 bases, with 13 bases left in between. CDR3 length: 15 residues. The CDR3 DNA follows: TGTGCCAGCAGCTTAGGGACCGGGATAGGAGAGACCCAGTACTTC. Protein: CASSLGTGIGETQYF.

The CDR3, as DNA: TGCGCCAGCAGCTTGACCCCAGGGAGCTATGGCTACACCTTC. This encodes CASSLTPGSYGYTF. The rearrangement links TRBV5-1 to TRBJ1-2, with a tentative D call TRBD1 (5 bases). Trimming shortened V by 1 base and J by 4 bases, and 11 bases separated the two germline ends. Germline V lookup: CDR1 SGHRS, CDR2 YFSETQ. The CDR3 runs 14 residues. Full variable domain (missing parts from reference TRBV5-1 and TRBJ1-2): KAGVTQTPRYLIKTRGQQVTLSCSPISGHRSVSWYQQTPGQGLQFLFEYFSETQRNKGNFPGRFSGRQFSNSRSEMNVSTLELGDSALYLCASSLTPGSYGYTFGSGTRLTVV.

The CDR3 region has the DNA TGTGCCAGCAGTTTGAGGGGGTACCCTGAAGCTTTCTTT. Its protein is CASSLRGYPEAFF. The V and J genes are TRBV27 and TRBJ1-1; possible D gene TRBD1, 6 bases. The CDR3 totals 13 residues. Germline values: CDR1 MNHEY, CDR2 SMNVEV (reference sequence). V was trimmed by 3 bases and J by 6 bases, leaving 11 bases between them.

This clonotype has just a few counts. This chain uses TRBV2 with TRBJ1-1; possible D gene TRBD1, 5 bases. The germline V gene encodes CDR1 SNHLY and CDR2 FYNNEI. The V gene lost 6 bases and the J gene lost 9 bases, with 14 bases spanning the gap. The CDR3 runs 12 residues. The CDR3 DNA reads TGTGCCAGCAGGGAACAGGCTCATCAAGCTTTCTTT. This sequence encodes CASREQAHQAFF.

This CDR3 reads CASSQEGTGATQYF. CDR3 in DNA: TGTGCCAGCAGCCAAGAAGGGACAGGGGCGACCCAGTACTTC. This rearrangement joins TRBV3-1 to TRBJ2-5; 10 bases line up with TRBD1. The CDR3 runs 14 residues. Trimming removed 0 bases from V and 7 bases from J; junction bases left unmatched: 2. Germline loops: CDR1 LGHDT, CDR2 YNNKEL (reference sequence).

The genes are TRBV11-1 and TRBJ2-3; the match to TRBD1 covers 9 bases. V was clipped by 5 bases and J by 2 bases; unmatched bases: 17. The germline gives CDR1 SGHAT, CDR2 FQDESV (reference sequence). The CDR3 length is 19 residues. The CDR3 here is CASSAAPGRGQGNTDTQYF. The CDR3 DNA reads TGTGCCAGCAGCGCAGCGCCCGGCAGGGGACAGGGAAACACAGATACGCAGTATTTT.

There are many counts of this clonotype. The rearrangement uses TRBV5-1 and TRBJ2-1; 8 nucleotides agree with TRBD1. This CDR3 is built from 15 residues. CDR1 is SGHRS and CDR2 is YFSETQ in the germline V gene. The V and J ends lost 1 base and 5 bases, in that order; junction bases with no gene match: 5. The CDR3 region has the DNA TGCGCCAGCAGCTTGTTGGACAGGGTAGACAATGAGCAGTTCTTC. Amino acid sequence: CASSLLDRVDNEQFF. Supplemented by reference TRBV5-1 and TRBJ2-1, the full variable domain reads KAGVTQTPRYLIKTRGQQVTLSCSPISGHRSVSWYQQTPGQGLQFLFEYFSETQRNKGNFPGRFSGRQFSNSRSEMNVSTLELGDSALYLCASSLLDRVDNEQFFGPGTRLTVL.

J is TRBJ2-2 and V is TRBV3-1; D is perhaps TRBD1 (6 bases). Germline CDR1 and CDR2: LGHDT and YNNKEL (reference sequence). The length of the CDR3 is 15 residues. V was pared by 8 bases and J by 0 bases, with 13 bases between. In DNA, the CDR3 is TGTGCCAGCCGCAAGGGGGAAACGAACACCGGGGAGCTGTTTTTT. Encoded protein: CASRKGETNTGELFF. The variable domain in full, completed from reference TRBV3-1 and TRBJ2-2, reads DTAVSQTPKYLVTQMGNDKSIKCEQNLGHDTMYWYKQDSKKFLKIMFSYNNKELIINETVPNRFSPKSPDKAHLNLHINSLELGDSAVYFCASRKGETNTGELFFGEGSRLTVL.

This rearrangement joins TRBV29-1 to TRBJ2-3; 12 nucleotides match TRBD2. The CDR3 is 15 amino acids. The junction had 7 bases not matched to a gene; V was cut back by 6 bases and J by 3 bases. Germline loops: CDR1 SQVTM, CDR2 ANQGSEA. The DNA of the CDR3 is TGCAGCGTGATCCTCGGGACTAGCGGGACAGATACGCAGTATTTT. Its protein product is CSVILGTSGTDTQYF.

The V call is TRBV3-1, the J call TRBJ1-5; D unresolved. CDR1 is LGHDT, CDR2 YNNKEL, per germline (reference sequence). Trimming removed 10 bases at V and 2 bases at J, with 18 bases between. The CDR3 covers 15 residues. CDR3 sequence (DNA): TGTGCCACCTCCCAAGACTTCTCCGGCAATCAGCCCCAGCATTTT. It specifies CATSQDFSGNQPQHF.

In its sample, this clonotype was seen a few times. The V call is TRBV29-1, the J call TRBJ2-7; TRBD1 agrees at 7 bases. Trimming at V came to 7 bases and at J to 2 bases, leaving 5 bases not matched to a gene. There are 12 residues in the CDR3. Per the germline V gene, CDR1 is SQVTM and CDR2 is ANQGSEA. CDR3 loop: CSAGQSPYEQYF. The CDR3 DNA reads TGCAGCGCGGGACAGTCACCCTACGAGCAGTACTTC.

This chain connects TRBV2 to TRBJ2-1; TRBD2 aligns across 10 bases. CDR3 length: 16 amino acids. Germline CDR1 is SNHLY and CDR2 is FYNNEI. Trimming removed 3 bases from V and 0 bases from J; junction bases left unmatched: 2. The CDR3 protein is CASSDSSGSSYNEQFF. CDR3 coding DNA: TGTGCCAGCAGTGACTCTAGCGGGAGCTCCTACAATGAGCAGTTCTTC.

The chain carries TRBV15 and TRBJ2-5; D is possibly TRBD1 (5 bases). V was clipped by 1 base and J by 5 bases, with 17 bases between them. In germline, CDR1 is LNHNV, CDR2 YYDKDF (reference sequence). This CDR3 region has 16 residues. The CDR3 region is CATSRVGSRESETQYF. The CDR3 nucleotides read TGTGCCACCAGCAGAGTAGGCAGCAGGGAATCGGAGACCCAGTACTTC.

This clonotype was seen repeatedly, ten times or more. This chain connects TRBV7-6 to TRBJ2-3; D call uncertain. This CDR3 is 12 amino acids long. V lost 5 bases to trimming and J lost 5 bases, with 8 bases between them. CDR1 and CDR2 from the germline V gene are SGHVS and FNYEAQ. The CDR3 loop is CASSPSEDTQYF. For the CDR3, the DNA is TGTGCCAGCAGCCCCTCTGAAGATACGCAGTATTTT.

In this sample, this clonotype turned up a few times. The chain links TRBV10-3 to TRBJ2-1, with 8 bases fitting TRBD2. Germline V CDR1 and CDR2: ENHRY, SYGVKD. This CDR3 is built from 11 residues. Trimming took 6 bases from V and 14 from J; bases not matched to a gene: 6. CDR3 residues: CAIRSGGLEFF. CDR3 in DNA: TGTGCCATCAGGTCGGGGGGGTTGGAGTTCTTC.

This clonotype was recorded at least ten times. The J gene is TRBJ2-7, the V gene TRBV20-1, with D possibly TRBD2 on 5 matching bases. The germline V gene encodes CDR1 DFQATT and CDR2 SNEGSKA (reference sequence). The CDR3 is 14 amino acids. The ends were cut back, 6 bases at V and 6 bases at J, with 21 bases in the middle. The CDR3 nucleotides are TGCAGTGCCCCCCAAAGCGGAGGTTGGTTCGAGCAGTACTTC. The encoded protein is CSAPQSGGWFEQYF.

This clonotype showed up just a few times. The rearrangement joins TRBV20-1 to TRBJ2-5, with 15 bases fitting TRBD2. The CDR3 loop spans 16 amino acids. The junction had 12 bases not matched to a gene; V was cut back by 6 bases and J by 7 bases. Germline V gene sequence: CDR1 DFQATT, CDR2 SNEGSKA (reference sequence). In DNA, the CDR3 is TGCAGTGCCCCCGGACTAGCGGGAGGGCGTTTCGGGACCCAGTACTTC. Its translation is CSAPGLAGGRFGTQYF.

The chain has TRBV25-1 and TRBJ2-1, with 9 positions matching TRBD2. CDR3 size: 14 residues. V was pared by 4 bases and J by 13 bases, with 11 bases of the junction left unmatched. Germline V CDR1 and CDR2: MGHDK, SYGVNS. CDR3 DNA: TGTGCCAGCAGTGTGGGTTCGGCCGGGACTAGCCAGTTCTTC. Its translation: CASSVGSAGTSQFF.

The genes are TRBV7-2 and TRBJ2-1; 12 bases are shared with TRBD2. Looked up from germline, CDR1 is SGHTA and CDR2 is FQGNSA. The ends lost 0 bases at V and 7 bases at J; junction bases unmatched: 4. CDR3 length: 16 amino acids. The chain's CDR3 is CASSLAPSGGANEQFF. The CDR3 DNA sequence: TGTGCCAGCAGCTTAGCCCCTAGCGGGGGGGCGAATGAGCAGTTCTTC.

The J gene is TRBJ1-6, the V gene TRBV6-5; no definite D call. This CDR3 has 16 residues. V was cut by 2 bases and J by 3 bases, with 11 bases left in between. Germline V gene data show CDR1 as MNHEY and CDR2 as SVGAGI. The CDR3 DNA is TGTGCCAGCAGTTACCGCGAGGCGGGCTATAATTCACCCCTCCACTTT. This encodes CASSYREAGYNSPLHF.

A few counts support this clonotype. V usage is TRBV3-1 and J usage is TRBJ2-7; D call uncertain. CDR1 and CDR2 from the germline V gene are LGHDT and YNNKEL (reference sequence). The CDR3 contains 13 residues. V lost 4 bases and J 2 bases, leaving 9 bases between the germline ends. CDR3 nucleotide sequence: TGTGCCAGCAGCCTGGGGAAAACCTACGAGCAGTACTTC. It is translated as CASSLGKTYEQYF.

This clonotype was seen at least ten times. In nucleotides, the CDR3 is TGCGCCAGCAGCTTGGCCCTACTGAGCACTGAAGCTTTCTTT. Amino acids: CASSLALLSTEAFF. This chain uses TRBV5-1 with TRBJ1-1; D is unclear. Germline V gene data show CDR1 as SGHRS and CDR2 as YFSETQ. Trimming took 0 bases from V and 4 from J, leaving 10 bases between them. The CDR3 has 14 residues.